This T cell receptor beta chain was observed in a study of vaccination effects on CD4 cells after COVID-19. Study summary: After the second dose, samples were taken at median day 72. Whole-study results and caveats: Marked clonal contraction was seen in infection- and vaccine-induced clones late after vaccination. Vaccine-induced clones in healthy vaccinees cross-reacted with common cold coronaviruses in only 1 of 255 cases.

Regarding this clone: As yet, its antigen is unknown.

The CDR3 extends over 15 amino acids. Germline V gene data show CDR1 as SGHDT and CDR2 as YYEEEE. Trimming removed 0 bases from V and 7 bases from J; junction bases left unmatched: 10. Before sequencing took place, the ViraFEST assay used viral peptide pools to expand antigen-specific CD4+ T cells. CD4+ T cells were isolated after around 10 days of culture. Two-dose vaccination with either BNT162b2 or mRNA-1273 was given to the participants. Assay used: immunoSEQ multiplex PCR; TCRdb lists only in-frame clones, some missing. The sample contains approximately 61,000 clones, around three quarters of which appear only once.

This chain joins TRBV5-6 and TRBJ2-7, with 7 bases identical to TRBD1. The receptor comes from a human donor who received a COVID-19 vaccine. The source material was CD4+ T cells from PBMCs cultured with HCoV-229E spike peptides, sampled after COVID-19 vaccination. Written as DNA, the CDR3 is TGTGCCAGCAGCTTGGCCCTCACAGGGGAAAGGGAGCAGTACGTC. It codes for CASSLALTGEREQYV.